These T cell receptor beta chains were read from a single sample in a study of beta chain features in type 1 diabetes. The assay was immunoSEQ multiplex PCR, and TCRdb's table has in-frame clones only and misses some. The sample shows 310,000 or so clones, roughly 11% of them seen only once. Sequencing used naive CD4+ T cells from blood. These receptors came from a woman aged 25 to 39 in good health. CDR3s include the opening cysteine and the closing phenylalanine or tryptophan. D genes are given only for firm matches. Not every row has a clone size; where given, it reads once, few, many or a size class.

abundance,v_gene,j_gene,d_gene,CDR3aa,CDR3nt
few,TRBV15,TRBJ2-2,.,CATSTRPRGAWSGELFF,TGTGCCACCAGCACAAGACCTAGGGGCGCTTGGTCCGGGGAGCTGTTTTTT
few,TRBV7-2,TRBJ2-3,TRBD1,CASSLDRDTQYF,TGTGCCAGCAGCTTGGACAGGGATACGCAGTATTTT
few,TRBV9,TRBJ2-5,TRBD2,CASSVGSTGGETQYF,TGTGCCAGCAGCGTAGGATCCACGGGGGGGGAGACCCAGTACTTC
few,TRBV7-3,TRBJ2-5,.,CASSFSRQETQYF,TGTGCCAGCAGCTTTTCCAGGCAAGAGACCCAGTACTTC
few,TRBV5-1,TRBJ2-3,TRBD2,CASSLETSGSADTQYF,TGCGCCAGCAGCTTGGAGACTAGCGGGAGTGCGGATACGCAGTATTTT
few,TRBV30,TRBJ2-2,.,CAWSNRLATGELFF,TGTGCCTGGAGTAACCGGCTAGCAACCGGGGAGCTGTTTTTT
.,TRBV7-9,TRBJ2-1,TRBD2,CASSLAGGFSYNEQFF,TGTGCCAGCAGCTTAGCGGGAGGGTTCTCCTACAATGAGCAGTTCTTC
.,TRBV18,TRBJ2-1,.,CASSPPALRTQGNEQFF,TGTGCCAGCTCACCACCGGCATTACGGACACAGGGTAATGAGCAGTTCTTC
.,TRBV5-1,TRBJ2-7,TRBD2,CASSLTPGLAGGPSYEQYF,TGCGCCAGCAGCTTGACGCCGGGACTAGCGGGAGGGCCCTCCTACGAGCAGTACTTC
.,TRBV5-5,TRBJ2-1,TRBD2,CASSEGLAGVYNEQFF,TGTGCCAGCAGCGAAGGACTAGCGGGAGTCTACAATGAGCAGTTCTTC
.,TRBV5-1,TRBJ2-2,.,CASSAQGSPNTGELFF,TGCGCCAGCTCAGCTCAGGGGTCCCCGAACACCGGGGAGCTGTTTTTT
.,TRBV28,TRBJ1-4,.,CASSFNLDEKLFF,TGTGCCAGCAGTTTTAATTTAGATGAAAAACTGTTTTTT
few,TRBV4-3,TRBJ2-2,TRBD1,CASSRGTELNTGELFF,TGCGCCAGCAGCCGAGGGACAGAACTGAACACCGGGGAGCTGTTTTTT
.,TRBV28,TRBJ2-5,.,CASRTTGKGRDQYF,TGTGCCAGCAGGACGACAGGAAAGGGCAGGGACCAGTACTTC
.,TRBV28,TRBJ2-7,TRBD2,CASSPIWTSGVSYEQYF,TGTGCCAGCAGTCCCATCTGGACTAGCGGGGTCTCCTACGAGCAGTACTTC
few,TRBV6-5,TRBJ2-1,TRBD2,CASSYSGGVNEQFF,TGTGCCAGCAGTTACTCGGGAGGGGTCAATGAGCAGTTCTTC
.,TRBV2,TRBJ2-1,.,CARKRYNEQFF,TGTGCCAGAAAGAGGTACAATGAGCAGTTCTTC
.,TRBV30,TRBJ2-1,TRBD2,CAWSVRSGIDEQFF,TGTGCCTGGAGTGTACGTAGCGGGATCGATGAGCAGTTCTTC
.,TRBV30,TRBJ2-7,TRBD2,CAWTRTSGINEQYF,TGTGCCTGGACCCGGACTAGCGGGATTAACGAGCAGTACTTC
.,TRBV28,TRBJ1-1,.,CASRSQGKNTEAFF,TGTGCCAGCAGGTCACAGGGTAAGAACACTGAAGCTTTCTTT
few,TRBV4-3,TRBJ2-2,TRBD2,CASSQDFGTSGRNGELFF,TGCGCCAGCAGCCAAGATTTCGGGACTAGCGGGAGAAACGGGGAGCTGTTTTTT
.,TRBV4-3,TRBJ2-7,TRBD2,CASSLYSGQPYEQYF,TGCGCCAGCAGCCTATATAGCGGGCAGCCCTACGAGCAGTACTTC
few,TRBV30,TRBJ2-1,.,CAWSPPYGRRSSYNEQFF,TGTGCCTGGAGTCCCCCCTACGGGAGAAGGTCCTCCTACAATGAGCAGTTCTTC
.,TRBV20-1,TRBJ2-7,.,CSAALTYEQYF,TGCAGTGCTGCCCTAACCTACGAGCAGTACTTC
.,TRBV11-2,TRBJ1-4,.,CASSPQQGTLFF,TGTGCCAGCAGCCCGCAGCAGGGCACACTGTTTTTT
few,TRBV19,TRBJ2-6,.,CASSPDSNSGANVLTF,TGTGCCAGTAGTCCTGACAGTAACTCTGGGGCCAACGTCCTGACTTTC
.,TRBV28,TRBJ2-3,.,CASLLVSTDTQYF,TGTGCCAGCTTGTTAGTTAGCACAGATACGCAGTATTTT
.,TRBV9,TRBJ2-1,TRBD2,CASSAGTSGRSDNEQFF,TGTGCCAGCAGCGCGGGGACTAGCGGGAGATCGGACAATGAGCAGTTCTTC
few,TRBV5-1,TRBJ2-1,TRBD2,CASSSFSTGLAGDNEQFF,TGCGCCAGCAGCTCTTTTTCAACTGGACTAGCGGGAGACAATGAGCAGTTCTTC
.,TRBV7-2,TRBJ2-2,TRBD2,CASSLRLGSGRSNTGELFF,TGTGCCAGCAGCTTACGACTAGGTAGCGGGAGGTCCAACACCGGGGAGCTGTTTTTT
few,TRBV29-1,TRBJ1-1,.,CSVERGMNTEAFF,TGCAGCGTTGAGCGGGGTATGAACACTGAAGCTTTCTTT
.,TRBV5-1,TRBJ2-7,TRBD1,CASSWGDRGYEQYF,TGCGCCAGCAGCTGGGGGGACAGGGGCTACGAGCAGTACTTC
.,TRBV7-2,TRBJ2-5,TRBD1,CASSLARQGLRETQYF,TGTGCCAGCAGCTTAGCGAGACAGGGATTGCGAGAGACCCAGTACTTC
many,TRBV18,TRBJ2-1,.,CASSPDSHNEQFF,TGTGCCAGCTCACCAGATAGTCACAATGAGCAGTTCTTC
few,TRBV27,TRBJ2-2,TRBD1,CASNRQGGTGELFF,TGTGCCAGCAACCGACAGGGGGGAACCGGGGAGCTGTTTTTT
.,TRBV9,TRBJ1-3,.,CASSRGSGNTIYF,TGTGCCAGCAGCCGGGGCTCTGGAAACACCATATATTTT
.,TRBV19,TRBJ2-2,TRBD1,CASRPGQGNTGELFF,TGTGCCAGTAGGCCGGGACAGGGGAACACCGGGGAGCTGTTTTTT
few,TRBV5-4,TRBJ2-6,.,CASSLGGASGANVLTF,TGTGCCAGCAGCTTGGGAGGCGCCTCTGGGGCCAACGTCCTGACTTTC
few,TRBV5-1,TRBJ2-2,TRBD2,CASSFVSSGSFPGELFF,TGCGCCAGCAGCTTTGTGTCTAGCGGGAGTTTCCCCGGGGAGCTGTTTTTT
.,TRBV27,TRBJ2-7,TRBD1,CASSFTTGPYEQYF,TGTGCCAGCAGTTTCACGACAGGGCCCTACGAGCAGTACTTC
.,TRBV6-6,TRBJ1-5,.,CASAGGGNQPQHF,TGTGCCAGCGCCGGTGGTGGCAATCAGCCCCAGCATTTT
.,TRBV9,TRBJ1-1,.,CASSVGLRNTEAFF,TGTGCCAGCAGCGTAGGTCTGAGGAACACTGAAGCTTTCTTT
.,TRBV18,TRBJ2-3,TRBD2,CASSPQLAGAQSTQYF,TGTGCCAGCTCACCCCAACTAGCGGGAGCGCAGAGTACGCAGTATTTT
.,TRBV25-1,TRBJ2-2,TRBD1,CASSAGQVITGELFF,TGTGCCAGCTCGGCGGGACAGGTGATCACCGGGGAGCTGTTTTTT
few,TRBV30,TRBJ2-3,.,CAWSVRSADTQYF,TGTGCCTGGAGTGTACGTAGCGCAGATACGCAGTATTTT
.,TRBV6-5,TRBJ2-7,TRBD1,CASSTSRGQYEQYF,TGTGCCAGCAGTACGAGCAGGGGGCAGTACGAGCAGTACTTC
.,TRBV28,TRBJ2-2,TRBD2,CASSFGGRDTGELFF,TGTGCCAGCAGTTTCGGCGGGAGAGACACCGGGGAGCTGTTTTTT
.,TRBV7-9,TRBJ1-5,.,CASSSAYFTGNQPQHF,TGTGCCAGCAGCTCAGCTTACTTCACCGGCAATCAGCCCCAGCATTTT
few,TRBV18,TRBJ2-1,.,CASSPLDEQFF,TGTGCCAGCTCACCACTCGATGAGCAGTTCTTC
.,TRBV6-4,TRBJ2-7,TRBD2,CASSDPRASGGDYEQYF,TGTGCCAGCAGTGACCCCAGAGCCAGCGGGGGGGACTACGAGCAGTACTTC
few,TRBV28,TRBJ1-2,.,CASSSGTDYGYTF,TGTGCCAGCAGCTCCGGGACTGACTATGGCTACACCTTC
.,TRBV5-6,TRBJ2-1,.,CASSLGQYNEQFF,TGTGCCAGCAGCTTGGGACAGTACAATGAGCAGTTCTTC
.,TRBV9,TRBJ2-7,TRBD2,CASSLRSGGTSYEQYF,TGTGCCAGCAGCCTACGGAGCGGGGGAACTTCCTACGAGCAGTACTTC
few,TRBV18,TRBJ2-1,TRBD2,CASSPWVTGGSNEQFF,TGTGCCAGCTCACCATGGGTCACGGGAGGAAGCAATGAGCAGTTCTTC
few,TRBV7-2,TRBJ2-3,.,CASSPGGRGGSSTDTQYF,TGTGCCAGCAGCCCAGGGGGCAGGGGGGGCAGTAGCACAGATACGCAGTATTTT
.,TRBV6-5,TRBJ2-1,.,CASSYQQGHEQFF,TGTGCCAGCAGTTACCAACAGGGACACGAGCAGTTCTTC
.,TRBV29-1,TRBJ1-1,.,CSVIQGKNTEAFF,TGCAGCGTTATTCAGGGAAAGAACACTGAAGCTTTCTTT